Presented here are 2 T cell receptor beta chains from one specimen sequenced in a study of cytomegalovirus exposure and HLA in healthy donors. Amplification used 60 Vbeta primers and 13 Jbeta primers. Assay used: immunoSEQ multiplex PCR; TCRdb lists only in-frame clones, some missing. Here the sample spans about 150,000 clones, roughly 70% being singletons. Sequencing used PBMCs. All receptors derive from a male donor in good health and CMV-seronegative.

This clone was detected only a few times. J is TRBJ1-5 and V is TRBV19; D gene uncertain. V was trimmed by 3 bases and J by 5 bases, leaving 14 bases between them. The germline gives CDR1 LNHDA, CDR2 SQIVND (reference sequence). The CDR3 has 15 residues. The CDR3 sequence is CASSMSPTFDQPQHF. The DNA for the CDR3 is TGTGCCAGTAGTATGAGTCCCACTTTTGATCAGCCCCAGCATTTT. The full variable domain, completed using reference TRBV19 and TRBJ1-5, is DGGITQSPKYLFRKEGQNVTLSCEQNLNHDAMYWYRQDPGQGLRLIYYSQIVNDFQKGDIAEGYSVSREKKESFPLTVTSAQKNPTAFYLCASSMSPTFDQPQHFGDGTRLSIL.

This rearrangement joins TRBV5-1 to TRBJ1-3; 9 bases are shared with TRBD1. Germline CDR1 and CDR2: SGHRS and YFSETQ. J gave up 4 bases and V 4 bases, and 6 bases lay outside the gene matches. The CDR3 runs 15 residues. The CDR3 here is CASSTGQGKGNTIYF. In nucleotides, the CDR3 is TGCGCCAGCAGCACCGGACAGGGGAAAGGAAACACCATATATTTT.